The rows below give T cell receptor beta chains drawn from one sample of a study of cytomegalovirus exposure and HLA in healthy donors. TCRdb's copy holds only in-frame clones and misses some; the assay was immunoSEQ multiplex PCR. The sample holds about 140,000 clones; roughly 76% are singletons and the top ten take 1.2%. Source material: PBMCs. All receptors come from a female donor in good health and CMV-seronegative. Each CDR3 is given with its conserved first and last residue. D genes are given only for firm matches. Expanded clones are given a class, and other clones once, few, many or no size at all.

abundance	len	d_gene	v_gene	j_gene	CDR3nt	CDR3aa
.	12	.	TRBV5-1	TRBJ1-1	TGCGCCAGCGGCGGGGACGTTGCTGAAGCTTTCTTT	CASGGDVAEAFF
.	12	.	TRBV28	TRBJ1-1	TGTGCCAGCAGTCCCCGGGACACTGAAGCTTTCTTT	CASSPRDTEAFF
.	14	.	TRBV29-1	TRBJ2-2	TGCAGCGGGAGGGGCGGGGGCAACACCGGGGAGCTGTTTTTT	CSGRGGGNTGELFF
once	15	TRBD1	TRBV6-6	TRBJ1-5	TGTGCCAGCAGAACCAGGGGGTTGGGGGATCAGCCCCAGCATTTT	CASRTRGLGDQPQHF
once	15	.	TRBV27	TRBJ1-2	TGTGCCAGCAGTTTATATCCCCCCAGGGACTATGGCTACACCTTC	CASSLYPPRDYGYTF
few	15	.	TRBV6-5	TRBJ2-7	TGTGCCAGCAGTTCCCCGACAATTAGCTCCTACGAGCAGTACTTC	CASSSPTISSYEQYF
.	14	TRBD1	TRBV5-1	TRBJ2-7	TGCGCCAGCAGCCTCCAGGGGGCGAAGTACGAGCAGTACTTC	CASSLQGAKYEQYF
.	13	.	TRBV2	TRBJ1-2	TGTGCCAGCGTCAAAGACATGGCCTATGGCTACACCTTC	CASVKDMAYGYTF
.	14	TRBD1	TRBV9	TRBJ1-1	TGTGCCAGCAGCGTAGAGGGACAGGGGGTTGAAGCTTTCTTT	CASSVEGQGVEAFF
once	15	TRBD2	TRBV13	TRBJ2-3	TGTGCCAGCAGCTTAGAGGGCGGGAGTGGAAATACGCAGTATTTT	CASSLEGGSGNTQYF
.	12	TRBD1	TRBV27	TRBJ2-4	TGTGCCAGCCGGGACAGGGGGAACATTCAGTACTTC	CASRDRGNIQYF
.	15	TRBD1	TRBV11-2	TRBJ1-2	TGTGCCAGCAGCTTAGAGCCACAGGGGCTTGTTGGCTACACCTTC	CASSLEPQGLVGYTF
.	14	TRBD1	TRBV5-1	TRBJ1-2	TGCGCCAGCAGCCCGACAGGGAGGAACTATGGCTACACCTTC	CASSPTGRNYGYTF
.	14	TRBD1	TRBV10-3	TRBJ2-3	TGTGCCATCACCACAGGGGGTAGCACAGATACGCAGTATTTT	CAITTGGSTDTQYF
.	14	.	TRBV5-1	TRBJ1-2	TGCGCCAGCAGCTTGGCCGGAGCTAACTATGGCTACACCTTC	CASSLAGANYGYTF
.	15	.	TRBV7-9	TRBJ2-7	TGTGCCAGCAGCCCCCCTTTGAAGAGCTCCTACGAGCAGTACTTC	CASSPPLKSSYEQYF